The 10 T cell receptor beta chains in this list originate from one sample, sequenced in a study of early T cells in non-severe SARS-CoV-2 infection (dated by TCRdb to the early 2020s). The library was produced with 5' RACE. The sample was run on a NextSeq 500. TCRdb itself trimmed the public reads at Q25 with fastp, ran MiXCR and retained productive beta chains. Entries that share a CDR3 protein sequence are merged under the most common genes and DNA. In all, the sample holds approximately 76,000 distinct CDR3 sequences, and approximately 11% of those were seen once. 4% to 5% of the sample goes to the ten largest clones. The sample taken for sequencing was whole blood. The source is an adult who was a healthcare worker with PCR-confirmed SARS-CoV-2 infection or an uninfected control (not recorded which).

The CDR3 DNA sequence: TGTGCCAGCGGGGGACTAGATAACTACGAGCAGTACTTC. Protein: CASGGLDNYEQYF. The chain carries TRBV2 and TRBJ2-7, with 8 bases fitting TRBD2. Germline V gene sequence: CDR1 SNHLY, CDR2 FYNNEI. This CDR3 is built from 13 residues. V shed 8 bases, J shed 3 bases, and the junction held 6 bases outside the gene matches. Looking up the rest from reference TRBV2 and TRBJ2-7 gives the full variable domain: EPEVTQTPSHQVTQMGQEVILRCVPISNHLYFYWYRQILGQKVEFLVSFYNNEISEKSEIFDDQFSVERPDGSNFTLKIRSTKLEDSAMYFCASGGLDNYEQYFGPGTRLTVT.

The chain is built from TRBV29-1 and TRBJ1-2, with 8 positions matching TRBD1. The CDR3 contains 10 residues. Germline trimming cut 5 bases from V and 12 bases from J; bases unmatched to any gene: 5. Per the germline V gene, CDR1 is SQVTM and CDR2 is ANQGSEA. In DNA, the CDR3 is TGCAGCGTTCGGACAGGGTTCCACACCTTC. It codes for CSVRTGFHTF. Looking up the rest from reference TRBV29-1 and TRBJ1-2 gives the full variable domain: SAVISQKPSRDICQRGTSLTIQCQVDSQVTMMFWYRQQPGQSLTLIATANQGSEATYESGFVIDKFPISRPNLTFSTLTVSNMSPEDSSIYLCSVRTGFHTFGSGTRLTVV.

This chain uses TRBV29-1 with TRBJ1-1, with D unclear. The CDR3 runs 12 residues. CDR1 and CDR2 from the germline V gene are SQVTM and ANQGSEA. V shed 5 bases and J shed 0 bases, with 7 bases lying between them. CDR3 region: CSVLALNTEAFF. DNA of the CDR3: TGCAGCGTTTTGGCGCTGAACACTGAAGCTTTCTTT.

This clonotype was detected ten times or more. The chain has TRBV7-8 and TRBJ1-4; D is unresolved. Per the germline V gene, CDR1 is SGHVS and CDR2 is FQNEAQ. CDR3 length: 18 amino acids. The V end was cut by 4 bases, the J end by 4 bases, with 22 bases between. CDR3 DNA: TGTGCCAGCAGCTCCGGTGTAGTGTTGGGAGTCAATAATGAAAAACTGTTTTTT. Its protein is CASSSGVVLGVNNEKLFF.

The chain joins TRBV27 to TRBJ2-7; 10 nucleotides agree with TRBD2. V gave up 2 bases and J gave up 3 bases; unmatched junction bases: 1. The CDR3 length is 14 residues. Germline assignment: CDR1 MNHEY and CDR2 SMNVEV (reference sequence). Here the CDR3 DNA reads TGTGCCAGCAGTTTAGAGCGGGGGGGCTACGAGCAGTACTTC. This gives the protein CASSLERGGYEQYF.

This clonotype appeared a few times. This chain connects TRBV20-1 to TRBJ2-1, with a tentative D call TRBD2 (6 bases). V was pared by 6 bases and J by 11 bases, with 20 bases between. The CDR3 runs 13 residues. Germline assignment: CDR1 DFQATT and CDR2 SNEGSKA (reference sequence). The CDR3 coding sequence is TGCAGTGCGGAGACTAGTGCCCCTAATAAGCAGTTCTTC. This codes for CSAETSAPNKQFF.

This clonotype was counted at least ten times. The genes are TRBV5-1 and TRBJ1-2, with D perhaps matching TRBD1 (5 bases). The CDR3 extends over 14 amino acids. The V gene's germline CDR1 is SGHRS and CDR2 YFSETQ. V lost 0 bases, J lost 3 bases, and 9 bases lay in between. CDR3 sequence (DNA): TGCGCCAGCAGCTTGGAAGGGACTGACTATGGCTACACCTTC. As protein: CASSLEGTDYGYTF.

This clonotype was picked up many times. The rearrangement links TRBV12-3 or TRBV12-4 to TRBJ2-1; D possibly matches TRBD1 or TRBD2 (5 bases each). The CDR3 runs to 14 residues. Trimming shortened V by 5 bases and J by 9 bases, and 17 bases separated the two germline ends. The CDR3 DNA is TGTGCCAGCAGTCCCCACCTTGGGGGTGCTGAGCAGTTCTTC. Residues: CASSPHLGGAEQFF.

This clonotype was observed a handful of times. The chain recombines TRBV4-1 with TRBJ2-5; D ambiguous. The CDR3 runs to 15 residues. The V and J ends lost 3 bases and 1 base respectively, with 12 bases between them. CDR1 MGHRA and CDR2 YSYEKL come from the germline V gene. CDR3 residues: CASSQLGLVQETQYF. The CDR3 nucleotides read TGCGCCAGCAGCCAGCTTGGGTTAGTCCAAGAGACCCAGTACTTC.

The chain employs TRBV9 and TRBJ2-7; no firm D call. Trimming pared 0 bases from V and 4 bases from J, leaving 11 bases between. The CDR3 is made up of 14 amino acids. Germline-derived CDR1 and CDR2 are SGDLS and YYNGEE. DNA for the CDR3: TGTGCCAGCAGCGTAGACAACACGGTTTACGAGCAGTACTTC. Translation: CASSVDNTVYEQYF.